Below are 14 T cell receptor beta chains sequenced from a single sample in a study of Graves' ophthalmopathy and Graves' hyperthyroidism. Amplified TCR beta CDR3 regions were obtained using RNA transcripts as template. First-round RT-PCR with HTBI primers preceded a second-round multiplex PCR. TCRdb ran MiXCR on the multiplex PCR reads and lists one entry per CDR3 protein. The sample records 400,000 to 500,000 distinct CDR3 sequences, around a fifth being singletons. Sequencing input: peripheral blood. These receptors all stem from a woman in her late teens or twenties with stable Graves' hyperthyroidism.

This clonotype turned up a few times. This chain joins TRBV18 and TRBJ2-5; the match to TRBD1 covers 10 bases. The CDR3 extends over 17 amino acids. Germline V gives CDR1 KGHSH, CDR2 LQKENI. Unmatched junction bases numbered 10, after V lost 2 bases and J lost 4 bases. The DNA for the CDR3 is TGTGCCAGCTCACCAATGGGACAGGGGATAGCGAGAGAGACCCAGTACTTC. Amino acid sequence: CASSPMGQGIARETQYF.

This clonotype was seen many times. The V gene is TRBV29-1, the J gene TRBJ1-2; a possible D gene is TRBD1 (5 bases). Germline values: CDR1 SQVTM, CDR2 ANQGSEA. The CDR3 has 16 residues. Trimming took off 0 bases at V and 6 bases at J, with 20 bases between the two ends. CDR3 DNA sequence: TGCAGCGTTGAAGATCCTCCATTGGGGGGAGGGAATGGCTACACCTTC. Translation: CSVEDPPLGGGNGYTF.

This clonotype came up a few times. The CDR3 DNA reads TGCAGTGCTAGAGACCCGGGATTAGCGGGAACAGATACGCAGTATTTT. It codes for CSARDPGLAGTDTQYF. The V gene is TRBV20-1, the J gene TRBJ2-3, with TRBD2 matching 8 bases. The junction had 8 bases not matched to a gene; V was cut back by 0 bases and J by 3 bases. Germline CDR1 and CDR2: DFQATT and SNEGSKA (reference sequence). There are 16 residues in the CDR3.

V gene TRBV20-1 combines with J gene TRBJ2-7; D is unresolved. The CDR3 consists of 15 residues. V was trimmed by 0 bases and J by 0 bases, leaving 12 bases between them. The germline V gene encodes CDR1 DFQATT and CDR2 SNEGSKA (reference sequence). The CDR3 is CSARDGQHHSYEQYF. CDR3 nucleotides: TGCAGTGCTAGAGATGGGCAGCACCACTCCTACGAGCAGTACTTC.

This clonotype was counted at least ten times. The V gene is TRBV7-2, the J gene TRBJ1-5, with a possible D match to TRBD1 (5 bases). This CDR3 region has 15 residues. Trimming stripped 0 bases from V and 2 bases from J, with 8 bases between. Germline values: CDR1 SGHTA, CDR2 FQGNSA. Here the CDR3 reads CASSLAGAGNQPQHF. CDR3 DNA sequence: TGTGCCAGCAGCTTAGCTGGGGCGGGCAATCAGCCCCAGCATTTT.

Many counts were recorded for this clonotype. CDR3 nucleotides: TGTGCCAGCAGCCCCTCCCGGCCTGAAGCTTTCTTT. Its protein is CASSPSRPEAFF. The V gene is TRBV13, the J gene TRBJ1-1, with unresolved D. Germline loops: CDR1 PRHDT, CDR2 FYEKMQ (reference sequence). Between the trimmed V and J ends, which lost 5 bases and 6 bases, there was a span of 10 bases. The CDR3 sequence is 12 residues long. The full variable domain, rest sourced from reference TRBV13 and TRBJ1-1, is AAGVIQSPRHLIKEKRETATLKCYPIPRHDTVYWYQQGPGQDPQFLISFYEKMQSDKGSIPDRFSAQQFSDYHSELNMSSLELGDSALYFCASSPSRPEAFFGQGTRLTVV.

This clonotype was seen ten or more times. The J gene is TRBJ2-7, the V gene TRBV6-1, with TRBD2 matching over 11 bases. The CDR3 loop spans 15 amino acids. Per germline, CDR1 MNHNS and CDR2 SASEGT. V gave up 2 bases and J gave up 0 bases; unmatched junction bases: 0. CDR3 sequence reads: CASSETSGSSYEQYF. DNA of the CDR3: TGTGCCAGCAGTGAAACTAGCGGGAGCTCCTACGAGCAGTACTTC.

V is TRBV10-3 and J is TRBJ2-5, with a weak D call TRBD2 (5 bases). This CDR3 contains 14 residues. The V gene lost 4 bases and the J gene lost 3 bases, with 12 bases spanning the gap. The V gene's germline CDR1 is ENHRY and CDR2 SYGVKD. The CDR3 region is CAISGTSGKETQYF. CDR3 in DNA: TGTGCCATCAGTGGTACTTCGGGAAAAGAGACCCAGTACTTC.

V gene TRBV12-3 or TRBV12-4 combines with J gene TRBJ1-2, with D possibly matching TRBD1 (5 bases). With 8 bases removed from V and 2 bases from J, the gap between germline ends came to 24 bases. The CDR3 consists of 17 residues. The CDR3 DNA follows: TGTGCCAGCTCCAACGGCGACACCCTGGACACCAACTATGGCTACACCTTC. Its protein product is CASSNGDTLDTNYGYTF.

This clonotype was seen many times. This sequence joins TRBV28 and TRBJ2-5; no reliable D call. The V and J ends lost 3 bases and 1 base respectively, with 9 bases between them. The CDR3 spans 14 residues. Germline values: CDR1 MDHEN, CDR2 SYDVKM. In DNA, the CDR3 is TGTGCCAGCAGTTTCTCCAGGACCCAAGAGACCCAGTACTTC. Protein sequence: CASSFSRTQETQYF.

This clonotype was recorded a few times. Sequence at one end of the junction differs from germline and may be a read error. The V call is TRBV3-1, the J call TRBJ1-6, with D perhaps TRBD1 (5 bases). Germline-derived CDR1 and CDR2 are LGHDT and YNNKEL (reference sequence). The CDR3 runs to 15 residues. DNA of the CDR3: TGTGCCAGCAGCCAAGAACCAGGGTTGTCCTCACACCTCCACTTT. It specifies CASSQEPGLSSHLHF.

This clonotype was recorded at least ten times. This chain uses TRBV10-3 with TRBJ2-2; 12 bases are a match to TRBD1. CDR1 ENHRY and CDR2 SYGVKD come from the germline V gene. CDR3 length equals 14 residues. The junction had 5 bases not matched to a gene; V was cut back by 10 bases and J by 5 bases. In DNA, the CDR3 is TGTGCCACGCGGGACAGGGGGCGAACCGGGGAGCTGTTTTTT. Its protein product is CATRDRGRTGELFF.

The sample holds many counts of this clonotype. The chain is built from TRBV12-3 or TRBV12-4 and TRBJ1-5, with D tentatively TRBD1 (6 bases). There are 14 residues in the CDR3. Trimming removed 6 bases from V and 3 bases from J, with 12 bases in between. In DNA form, the CDR3 reads TGTGCCAGCAGCCCAGGACAGCCCAATCAGCCCCAGCATTTT. Its translation: CASSPGQPNQPQHF.

J is TRBJ2-7 and V is TRBV3-1; D tentatively fits TRBD1 or TRBD2 (6 bases each). This CDR3 has 15 residues. Germline values: CDR1 LGHDT, CDR2 YNNKEL (reference sequence). The V end lost 1 base, the J end lost 3 bases, and 13 bases lay between the germline ends. The CDR3: CASSQGWGANYEQYF. The CDR3 DNA sequence: TGTGCCAGCAGCCAAGGTTGGGGGGCCAACTACGAGCAGTACTTC.